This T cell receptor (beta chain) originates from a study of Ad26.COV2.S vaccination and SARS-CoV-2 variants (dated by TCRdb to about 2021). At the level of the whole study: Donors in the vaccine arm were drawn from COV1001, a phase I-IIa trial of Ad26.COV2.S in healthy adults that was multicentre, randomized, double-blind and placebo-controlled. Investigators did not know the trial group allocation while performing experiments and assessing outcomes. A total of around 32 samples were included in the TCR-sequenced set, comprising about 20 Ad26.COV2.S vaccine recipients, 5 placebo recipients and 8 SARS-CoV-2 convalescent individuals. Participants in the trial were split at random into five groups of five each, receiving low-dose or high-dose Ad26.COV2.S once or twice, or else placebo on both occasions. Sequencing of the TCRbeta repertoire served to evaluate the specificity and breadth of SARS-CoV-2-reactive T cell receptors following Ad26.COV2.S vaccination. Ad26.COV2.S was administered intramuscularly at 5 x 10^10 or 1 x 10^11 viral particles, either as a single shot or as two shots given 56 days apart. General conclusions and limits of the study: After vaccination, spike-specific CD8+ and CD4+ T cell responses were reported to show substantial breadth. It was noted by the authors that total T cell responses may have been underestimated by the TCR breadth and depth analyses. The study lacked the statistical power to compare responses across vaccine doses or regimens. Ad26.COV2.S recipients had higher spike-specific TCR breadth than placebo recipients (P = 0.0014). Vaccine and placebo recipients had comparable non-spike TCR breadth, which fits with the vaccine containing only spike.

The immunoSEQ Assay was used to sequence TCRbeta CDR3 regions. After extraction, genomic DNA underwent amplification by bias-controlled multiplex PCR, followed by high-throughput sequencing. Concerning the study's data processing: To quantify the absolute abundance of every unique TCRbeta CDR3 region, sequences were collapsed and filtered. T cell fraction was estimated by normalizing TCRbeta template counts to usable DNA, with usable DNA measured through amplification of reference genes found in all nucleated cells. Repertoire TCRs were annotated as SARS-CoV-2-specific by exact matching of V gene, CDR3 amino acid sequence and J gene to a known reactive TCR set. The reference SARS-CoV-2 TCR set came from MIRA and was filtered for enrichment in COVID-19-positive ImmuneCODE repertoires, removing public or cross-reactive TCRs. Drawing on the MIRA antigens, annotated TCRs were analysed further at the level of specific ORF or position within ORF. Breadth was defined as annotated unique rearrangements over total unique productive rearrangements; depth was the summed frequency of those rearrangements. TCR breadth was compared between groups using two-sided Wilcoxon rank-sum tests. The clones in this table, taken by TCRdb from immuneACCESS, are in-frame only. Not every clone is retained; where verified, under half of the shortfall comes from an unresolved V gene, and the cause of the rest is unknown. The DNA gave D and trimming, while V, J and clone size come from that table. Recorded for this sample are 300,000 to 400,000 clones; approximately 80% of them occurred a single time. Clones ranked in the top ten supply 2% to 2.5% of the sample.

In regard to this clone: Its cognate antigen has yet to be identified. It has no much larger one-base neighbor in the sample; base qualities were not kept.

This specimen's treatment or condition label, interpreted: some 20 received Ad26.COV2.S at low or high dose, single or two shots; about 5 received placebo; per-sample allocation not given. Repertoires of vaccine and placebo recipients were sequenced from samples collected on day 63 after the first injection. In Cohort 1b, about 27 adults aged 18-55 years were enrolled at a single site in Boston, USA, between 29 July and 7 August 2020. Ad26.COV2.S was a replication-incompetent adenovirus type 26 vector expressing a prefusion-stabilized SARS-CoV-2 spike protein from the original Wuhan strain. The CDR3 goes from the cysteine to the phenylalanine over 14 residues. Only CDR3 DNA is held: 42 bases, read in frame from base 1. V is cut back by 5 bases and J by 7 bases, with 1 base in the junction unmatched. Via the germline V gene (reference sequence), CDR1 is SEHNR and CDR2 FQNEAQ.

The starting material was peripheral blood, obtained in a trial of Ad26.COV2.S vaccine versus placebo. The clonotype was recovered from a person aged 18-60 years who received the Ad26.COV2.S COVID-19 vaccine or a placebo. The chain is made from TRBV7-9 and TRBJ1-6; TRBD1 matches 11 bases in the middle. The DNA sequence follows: TGTGCCAGCAGCGGGACAGGGGGGAATTCACCCCTCCACTTT. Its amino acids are CASSGTGGNSPLHF.